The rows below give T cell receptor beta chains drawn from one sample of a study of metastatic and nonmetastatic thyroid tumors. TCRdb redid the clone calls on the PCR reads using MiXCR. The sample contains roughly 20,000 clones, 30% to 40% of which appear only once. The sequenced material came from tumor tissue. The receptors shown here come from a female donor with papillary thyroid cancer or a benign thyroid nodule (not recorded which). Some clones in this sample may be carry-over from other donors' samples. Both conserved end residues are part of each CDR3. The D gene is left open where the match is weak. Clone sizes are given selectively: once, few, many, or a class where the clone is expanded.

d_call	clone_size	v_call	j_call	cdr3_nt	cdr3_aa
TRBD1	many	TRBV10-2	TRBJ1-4	TGCGCCAGCAGAGGGGGTCAGGGGGCTACGACTAATGAAAAACTGTTTTTT	CASRGGQGATTNEKLFF
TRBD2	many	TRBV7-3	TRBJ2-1	TGTGCCAGCAGCTTAAGGCCCCCGGGTAGCGGGAGTCTTGAGCAGTTCTTC	CASSLRPPGSGSLEQFF
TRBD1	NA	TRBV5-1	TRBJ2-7	TGCGCCAGCGCAACCGGGACAGGTGGTTACAGCGAGCAGTACTTC	CASATGTGGYSEQYF
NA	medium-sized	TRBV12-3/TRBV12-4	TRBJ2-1	TGTGCCAGCAGTCTGATTAGCAGGAGGGACAATGAGCAGTTCTTC	CASSLISRRDNEQFF
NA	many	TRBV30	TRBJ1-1	TGTGCCTGGAGTGTCGGCAGGGGAAGTGAAGCTTTCTTT	CAWSVGRGSEAFF
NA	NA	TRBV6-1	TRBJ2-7	TGTGCCAGCAGACAGGGAATCCGGGAGCAGTACTTC	CASRQGIREQYF
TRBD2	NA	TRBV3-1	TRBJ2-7	TGTGCCAGCAGCCCGGTGCGGGGGGCAGCCTACGAGCAGTACTTC	CASSPVRGAAYEQYF
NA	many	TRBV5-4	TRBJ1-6	TGTGCCAGCAGAAAGGGCAGTGGACTTAATTCACCCCTCCACTTT	CASRKGSGLNSPLHF
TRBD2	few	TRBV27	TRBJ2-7	TGTGCCAGCAGTTACCAGCGGGAGTCCTACGAGCAGTACTTC	CASSYQRESYEQYF
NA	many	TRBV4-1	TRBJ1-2	TGCGCCAGCAGCCCCATTTCGGGGGGCTACTATGGCTACACCTTC	CASSPISGGYYGYTF
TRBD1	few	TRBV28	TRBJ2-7	TGTGCCACGTCCGGGACAGCGAAATACGAGCAGTACTTC	CATSGTAKYEQYF
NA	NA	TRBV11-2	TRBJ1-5	TGTGCCAGCAGCAGGGGTTACGATCAGCCCCAGCATTTT	CASSRGYDQPQHF
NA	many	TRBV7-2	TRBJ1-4	TGTGCCAGCAGTTGGACGGCAACTAATGAAAAACTGTTTTTT	CASSWTATNEKLFF
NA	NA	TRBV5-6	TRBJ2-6	TGTGCCAGCGTCGGGGGCGGGCGGATCTCTGGGGCCAACGTCCTGACTTTC	CASVGGGRISGANVLTF
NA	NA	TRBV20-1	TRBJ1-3	TGCAGTGCTTCCCCCGGGACAATTCTAGGAAACACCATATATTTT	CSASPGTILGNTIYF
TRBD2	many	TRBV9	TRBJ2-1	TGTGCCAGCAGCGGAGGACTAGTTTGGTCCTACAATGAGCAGTTCTTC	CASSGGLVWSYNEQFF
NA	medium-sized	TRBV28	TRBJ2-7	TGTGCCAGCACCTGGACAGCACTCTCGGGGGAGCAGTACTTC	CASTWTALSGEQYF
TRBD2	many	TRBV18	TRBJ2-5	TGTGCCAGCTCACCAGGGACTAGCGGGAGCCCAGAGACCCAGTACTTC	CASSPGTSGSPETQYF
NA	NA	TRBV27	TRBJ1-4	TGTGCCAGCAGTTTAGTAGGCCCTAATGAAAAACTGTTTTTT	CASSLVGPNEKLFF
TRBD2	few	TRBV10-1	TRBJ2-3	TGCGCCAGCAGTGAGGCACTAGCGCACCCCCGGACAGATACGCAGTATTTT	CASSEALAHPRTDTQYF
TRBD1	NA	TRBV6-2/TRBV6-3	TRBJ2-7	TGTTCCAGCAGTTACCACCGGGACAGGGACGAGCAGTACTTC	CSSSYHRDRDEQYF
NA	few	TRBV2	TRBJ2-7	TGTGCCAGCAGTGAATTGACTAGAGTCGACGAGCAGTACTTC	CASSELTRVDEQYF
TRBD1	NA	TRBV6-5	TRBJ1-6	TGTGCCAGCAGTTACTCATCTCGGACAGGGTGGAATTCACCCCTCCACTTT	CASSYSSRTGWNSPLHF
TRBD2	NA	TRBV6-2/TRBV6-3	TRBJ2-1	TGTGCCAGCAGGGGACTAGCGGGAGGACTATCCTACAATGAGCAGTTCTTC	CASRGLAGGLSYNEQFF
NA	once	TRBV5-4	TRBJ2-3	TGTGCCAGCAGCTTGGAGTTAGCGGTTAGCACAGATACGCAGTATTTT	CASSLELAVSTDTQYF
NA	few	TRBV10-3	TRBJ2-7	TGTGCCATCAGTGAGCAGGGCGGCTTCGGCGAGCAGTACTTC	CAISEQGGFGEQYF
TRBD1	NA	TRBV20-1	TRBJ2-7	TGCAGTGCTAGACCGGGACAGGGGGCCTACGAGCAGTACTTC	CSARPGQGAYEQYF
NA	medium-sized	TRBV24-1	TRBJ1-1	TGTGCCACCAGTGCCGTAGATGGCACTGAAGCTTTCTTT	CATSAVDGTEAFF
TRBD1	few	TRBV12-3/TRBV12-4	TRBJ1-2	TGTGCCAGCAGTCCGGGACAGGGTCGTTGCTACACCTTC	CASSPGQGRCYTF
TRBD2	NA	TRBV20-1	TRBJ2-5	TGCAGTGCTAGAGTCAGCGGGGGGGCCTGGGAGACCCAGTACTTC	CSARVSGGAWETQYF
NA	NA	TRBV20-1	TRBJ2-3	TGCAGTGCCAAGACAGATTATAGCAACCAGCCCCAGTATTTT	CSAKTDYSNQPQYF
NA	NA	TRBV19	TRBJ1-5	TGTGCCAGTAGTCCACACACCCGGGGGGCAGCTCAGCCCCAGCATTTT	CASSPHTRGAAQPQHF
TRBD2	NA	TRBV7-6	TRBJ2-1	TGTGCCAGCAGCTTAGCGACTAGCGGTAGCGATGAGCAGTTCTTC	CASSLATSGSDEQFF
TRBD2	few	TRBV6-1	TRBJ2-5	TGTGCCAGCAGTGAAATGGTAGCGGGAGGGTGGACCCAGTACTTC	CASSEMVAGGWTQYF
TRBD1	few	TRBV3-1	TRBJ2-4	TGTGCCAGCAGCCATAACAGGGGGGCCAAAAACATTCAGTACTTC	CASSHNRGAKNIQYF
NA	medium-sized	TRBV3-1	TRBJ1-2	TGTGCCAGCAGCCAAGGGACGGTGAATGGCTACACCTTC	CASSQGTVNGYTF
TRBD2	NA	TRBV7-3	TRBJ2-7	TGTGCCAGCAGCCCCGCTAGCGGGAGGGGCGAGCAGTACTTC	CASSPASGRGEQYF
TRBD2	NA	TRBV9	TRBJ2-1	TGTGCCAGCAGCGTAGTCGGTGCTAGCGGGGGGCTCGGGGATTGGGAGCAGTTCTTC	CASSVVGASGGLGDWEQFF
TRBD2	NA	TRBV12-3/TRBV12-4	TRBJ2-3	TGTGCCAGCAGTCCGGGGGTCGCGGGAGGTACAGATACGCAGTATTTT	CASSPGVAGGTDTQYF
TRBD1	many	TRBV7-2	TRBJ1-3	TGTGCCAGCAGCCCCCGCGGACAGGGTGACACCATATATTTT	CASSPRGQGDTIYF
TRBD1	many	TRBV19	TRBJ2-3	TGTGCCAGTGGGCCGGACAGGGGGCCGGGCACAGATACGCAGTATTTT	CASGPDRGPGTDTQYF
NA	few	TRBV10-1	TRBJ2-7	TGCGCCAGCAGGCCCTTACCATACGAGCAGTACTTC	CASRPLPYEQYF
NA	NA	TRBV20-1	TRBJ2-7	TGCAGTGCCCAGTCAGGGGCGGGGCCCACCTACGAGCAGTACTTC	CSAQSGAGPTYEQYF
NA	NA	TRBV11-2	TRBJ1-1	TGTGCCAGCAGCTTGCTACAGGGTTCTGAAGCTTTCTTT	CASSLLQGSEAFF